This T cell receptor beta chain was retrieved from a study of blood T cell repertoires in COVID-19 (dated by TCRdb to about 2020). Turning to the overall study: Samples from collaborators originated in the United States, Italy and Spain and spanned both the acute and convalescent phases of COVID-19. The dataset comprised deeply sampled blood TCRbeta repertoires from subjects exposed to, actively infected with, or recovered from COVID-19. The repertoires were released in a freely available public database intended as a resource for research on the immune response to SARS-CoV-2. Sample metadata almost always included a de-identified subject ID, COVID-19 status, age in years and sex. Where available, HLA class I and class II types were taken from metadata supplied by the sample provider and were not determined by assay-based typing. The prospective study material was composed of cDNA or gDNA derived from T cells, B-cell-depleted T cells, or PBMCs. The samples were drawn from two sources: the first 160 participants of the ongoing ImmuneRACE study, and 1,000 to 1,500 subjects contributed by 6 global collaborators.

The collaborating institutions used their own protocols to collect whole blood in K2EDTA tubes. Collaborator samples were shipped for TCRbeta analysis as frozen whole blood, isolated PBMCs, or DNA extracted from either sample type. TCRbeta CDR3 regions were amplified from genomic DNA using the immunoSEQ Assay, a bias-controlled multiplex PCR. In the authors' own workflow: The number of nucleated cells in each sample was estimated by amplification of reference gene primers within the assay. To quantify the absolute abundance of each unique TCRbeta CDR3 rearrangement, sequence reads were collapsed and filtered. For each sample, productive Simpson clonality was calculated as the square root of Simpson's diversity index over productive rearrangements. This is the immuneACCESS table as TCRdb keeps it, with only in-frame sequences that have V and J called. A part of the clones is gone; compared with another copy, unresolved V genes explain less than half, and the rest is unexplained. V and J calls plus clone size are reproduced from that table; the DNA served to infer D and trimming. Across this sample there are 150,000 or so clones, with 90% seen only once. Roughly 19% of the sample is held by the ten biggest clonotypes.

Concerning this clone itself: The target of this receptor is not known. Base qualities are not recorded, but no much larger clone differs from it by a single base.

Taken from the germline V gene (reference sequence), the CDR1 and CDR2 loops are SEHNR and FQNEAQ. The germline ends are 17 bases apart after V is trimmed by 3 bases and J by 0 bases. The CDR3 contains 17 residues, cysteine and phenylalanine counted. Of all the DNA, just the CDR3 is kept, 51 bases in frame from base 1. General conclusions and limits of the study: Clinical and demographic metadata were provided uncurated, with the amount varying by source and participant.

The specimen was peripheral blood. The sequence came from a man aged 55 to 69 with active or convalescent COVID-19. The chain employs TRBV7-9 and TRBJ1-1; the D gene cannot be named for sure. The DNA is TGTGCCAGCAGCTTGAAAGCCACAGACCCGTTGAACACTGAAGCTTTCTTT. Translated, it gives CASSLKATDPLNTEAFF.